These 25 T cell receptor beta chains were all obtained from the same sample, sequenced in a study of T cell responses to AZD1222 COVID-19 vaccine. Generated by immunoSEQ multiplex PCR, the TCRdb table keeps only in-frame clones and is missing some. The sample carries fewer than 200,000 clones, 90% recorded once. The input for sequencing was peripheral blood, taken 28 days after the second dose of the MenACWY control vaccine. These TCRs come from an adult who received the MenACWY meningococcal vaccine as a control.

CDR3 in DNA: TGTGCCAGCAGTTGGGTGGGGTCCCAAGATACGCAGTATTTT. Translating it yields CASSWVGSQDTQYF. The rearrangement uses TRBV28 and TRBJ2-3, with D hard to call. V lost 4 bases, J lost 5 bases, and 13 bases lay in between. The CDR3 length is 14 residues. Germline CDR1 is MDHEN and CDR2 is SYDVKM.

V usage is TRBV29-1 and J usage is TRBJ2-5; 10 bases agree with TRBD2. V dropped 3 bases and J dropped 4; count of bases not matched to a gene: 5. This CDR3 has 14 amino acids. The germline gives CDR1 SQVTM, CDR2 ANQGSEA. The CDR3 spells CSVESASGRETQYF. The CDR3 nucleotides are TGCAGCGTTGAGTCGGCTAGCGGGAGAGAGACCCAGTACTTC.

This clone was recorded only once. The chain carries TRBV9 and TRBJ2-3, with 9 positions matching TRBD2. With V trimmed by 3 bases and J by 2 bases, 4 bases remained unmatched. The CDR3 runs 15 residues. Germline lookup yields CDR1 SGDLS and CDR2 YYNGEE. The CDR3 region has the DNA TGTGCCAGCAGCGGGCTAGCGGGGACCACAGATACGCAGTATTTT. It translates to CASSGLAGTTDTQYF.

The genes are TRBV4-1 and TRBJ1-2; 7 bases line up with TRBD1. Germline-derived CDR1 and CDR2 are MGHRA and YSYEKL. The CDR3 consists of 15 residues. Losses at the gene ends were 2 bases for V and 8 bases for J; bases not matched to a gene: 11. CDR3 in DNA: TGCGCCAGCAGCCAACAAGAGGCGACAGGGCAAGGCTACACCTTC. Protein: CASSQQEATGQGYTF.

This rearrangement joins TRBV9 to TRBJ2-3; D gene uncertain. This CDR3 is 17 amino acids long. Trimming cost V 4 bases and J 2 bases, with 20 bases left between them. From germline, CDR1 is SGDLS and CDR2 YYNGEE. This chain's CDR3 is CASSSRLSVAVTDTQYF. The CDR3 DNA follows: TGTGCCAGCAGCTCACGGTTGTCCGTGGCGGTCACAGATACGCAGTATTTT.

The CDR3 spells CASSYSEWLQPQHF. The CDR3 DNA sequence: TGTGCCAGCAGTTACTCGGAGTGGTTACAGCCCCAGCATTTT. The V call is TRBV6-5, the J call TRBJ1-5; D remains unclear. Trimming removed 0 bases from V and 7 bases from J, with 10 bases in between. This CDR3 has 14 residues. CDR1 is MNHEY and CDR2 is SVGAGI in the germline V gene.

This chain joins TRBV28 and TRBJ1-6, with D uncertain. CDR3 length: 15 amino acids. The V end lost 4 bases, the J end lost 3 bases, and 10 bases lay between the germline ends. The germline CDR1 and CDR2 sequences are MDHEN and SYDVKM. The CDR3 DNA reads TGTGCCAGCAGTTCCCCGGTGCTCTATAATTCACCCCTCCACTTT. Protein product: CASSSPVLYNSPLHF.

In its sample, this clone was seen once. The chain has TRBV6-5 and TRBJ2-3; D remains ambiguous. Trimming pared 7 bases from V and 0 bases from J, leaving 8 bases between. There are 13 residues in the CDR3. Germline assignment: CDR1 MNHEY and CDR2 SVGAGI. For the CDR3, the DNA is TGTGCCAGCATGAGCGTTAGCACAGATACGCAGTATTTT. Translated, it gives CASMSVSTDTQYF.

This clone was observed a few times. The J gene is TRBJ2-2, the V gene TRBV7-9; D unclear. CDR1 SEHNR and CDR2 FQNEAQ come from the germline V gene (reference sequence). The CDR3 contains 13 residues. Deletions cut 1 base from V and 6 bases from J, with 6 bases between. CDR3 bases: TGTGCCAGCAGCTTAGAAGGTGCCGGGGAGCTGTTTTTT. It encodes CASSLEGAGELFF.

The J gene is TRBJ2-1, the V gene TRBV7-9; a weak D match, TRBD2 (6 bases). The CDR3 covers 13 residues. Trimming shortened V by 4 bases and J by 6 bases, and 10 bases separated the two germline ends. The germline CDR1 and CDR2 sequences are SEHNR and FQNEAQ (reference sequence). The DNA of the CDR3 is TGTGCCAGCAGCTCTGCGGGACCCAATGAGCAGTTCTTC. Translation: CASSSAGPNEQFF.

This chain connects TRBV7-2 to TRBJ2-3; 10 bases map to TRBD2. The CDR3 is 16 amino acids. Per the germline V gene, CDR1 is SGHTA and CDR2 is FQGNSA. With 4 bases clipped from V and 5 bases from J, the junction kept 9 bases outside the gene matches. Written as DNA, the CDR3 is TGTGCCAGCAGCTCCCAGCGGGAGGGCCGGAGAGATACGCAGTATTTT. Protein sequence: CASSSQREGRRDTQYF.

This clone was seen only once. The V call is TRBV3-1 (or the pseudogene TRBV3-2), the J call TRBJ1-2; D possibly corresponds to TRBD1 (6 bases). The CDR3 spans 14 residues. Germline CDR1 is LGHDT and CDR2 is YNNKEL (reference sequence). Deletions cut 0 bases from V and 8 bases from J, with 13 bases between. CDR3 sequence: CASSQEGGGKGYTF. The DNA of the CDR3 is TGTGCCAGCAGCCAAGAAGGAGGGGGGAAGGGCTACACCTTC.

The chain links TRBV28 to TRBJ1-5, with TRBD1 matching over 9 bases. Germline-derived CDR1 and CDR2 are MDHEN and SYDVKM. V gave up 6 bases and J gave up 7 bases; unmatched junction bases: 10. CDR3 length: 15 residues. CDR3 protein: CASSLITTGGQPQHF. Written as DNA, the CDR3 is TGTGCCAGCAGCCTTATTACGACAGGGGGACAGCCCCAGCATTTT.

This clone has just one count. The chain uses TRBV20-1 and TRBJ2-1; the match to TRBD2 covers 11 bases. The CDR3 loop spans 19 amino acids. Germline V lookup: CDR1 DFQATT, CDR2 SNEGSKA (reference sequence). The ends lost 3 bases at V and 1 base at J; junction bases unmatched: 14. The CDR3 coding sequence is TGCAGTGCTAGTTTTTTCCTAGCGGGAGGTCCCCCTTCCTACAATGAGCAGTTCTTC. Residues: CSASFFLAGGPPSYNEQFF.

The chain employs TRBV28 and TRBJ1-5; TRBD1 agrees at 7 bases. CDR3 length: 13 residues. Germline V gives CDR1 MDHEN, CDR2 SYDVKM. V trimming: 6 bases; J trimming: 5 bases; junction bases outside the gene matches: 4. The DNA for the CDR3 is TGTGCCAGCAGCGGGACAGATCATCAGCCCCAGCATTTT. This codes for CASSGTDHQPQHF.

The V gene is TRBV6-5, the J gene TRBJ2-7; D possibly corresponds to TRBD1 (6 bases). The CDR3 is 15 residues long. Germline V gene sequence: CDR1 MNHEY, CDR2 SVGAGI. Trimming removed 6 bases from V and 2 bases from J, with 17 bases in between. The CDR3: CASSMAGTLAYEQYF. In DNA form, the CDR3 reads TGTGCCAGCAGCATGGCCGGGACACTGGCCTACGAGCAGTACTTC.

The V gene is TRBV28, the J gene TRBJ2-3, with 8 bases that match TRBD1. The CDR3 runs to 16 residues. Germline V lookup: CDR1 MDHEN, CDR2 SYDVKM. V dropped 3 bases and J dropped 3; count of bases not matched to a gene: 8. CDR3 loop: CASSLFQGARTDTQYF. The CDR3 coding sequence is TGTGCCAGCAGTTTGTTCCAGGGGGCACGGACAGATACGCAGTATTTT.

The CDR3 protein is CAWSASRDRGELFF. CDR3 DNA: TGTGCCTGGAGTGCCTCCCGGGACCGCGGGGAGCTGTTTTTT. The chain carries TRBV30 and TRBJ2-2; D is tentatively TRBD1 or TRBD2 (5 bases each). Germline values: CDR1 GTSNPN, CDR2 SVGIG (reference sequence). V lost 1 base and J lost 7, with 13 bases in between. The CDR3 runs 14 residues.

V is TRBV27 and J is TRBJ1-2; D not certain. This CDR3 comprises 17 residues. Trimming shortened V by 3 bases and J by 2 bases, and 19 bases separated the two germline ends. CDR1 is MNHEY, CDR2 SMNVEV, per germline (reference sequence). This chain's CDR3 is CASSFRTPSLDNYGYTF. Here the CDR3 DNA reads TGTGCCAGCAGTTTCCGAACCCCATCCTTAGACAACTATGGCTACACCTTC.

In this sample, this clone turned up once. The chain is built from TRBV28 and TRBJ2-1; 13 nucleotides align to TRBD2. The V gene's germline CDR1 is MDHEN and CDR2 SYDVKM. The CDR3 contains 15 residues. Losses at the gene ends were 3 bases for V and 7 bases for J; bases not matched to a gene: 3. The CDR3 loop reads CASSFATSGRNEQFF. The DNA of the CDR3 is TGTGCCAGCAGTTTTGCGACTAGCGGGAGGAATGAGCAGTTCTTC.

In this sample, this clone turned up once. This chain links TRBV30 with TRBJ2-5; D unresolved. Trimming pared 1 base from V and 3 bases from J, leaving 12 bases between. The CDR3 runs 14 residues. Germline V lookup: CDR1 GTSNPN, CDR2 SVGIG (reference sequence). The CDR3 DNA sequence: TGTGCCTGGAGTGACCCAACATGGGAAGAGACCCAGTACTTC. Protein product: CAWSDPTWEETQYF. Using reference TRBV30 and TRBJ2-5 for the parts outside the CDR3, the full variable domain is SQTIHQWPATLVQPVGSPLSLECTVEGTSNPNLYWYRQAAGRGLQLLFYSVGIGQISSEVPQNLSASRPQDRQFILSSKKLLLSDSGFYLCAWSDPTWEETQYFGPGTRLLVL.

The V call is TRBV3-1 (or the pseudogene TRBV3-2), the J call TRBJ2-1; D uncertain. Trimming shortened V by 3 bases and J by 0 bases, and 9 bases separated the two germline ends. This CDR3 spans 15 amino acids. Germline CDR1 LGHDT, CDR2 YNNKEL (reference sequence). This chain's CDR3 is CASSQEMSSYNEQFF. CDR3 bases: TGTGCCAGCAGCCAGGAGATGAGCTCCTACAATGAGCAGTTCTTC.

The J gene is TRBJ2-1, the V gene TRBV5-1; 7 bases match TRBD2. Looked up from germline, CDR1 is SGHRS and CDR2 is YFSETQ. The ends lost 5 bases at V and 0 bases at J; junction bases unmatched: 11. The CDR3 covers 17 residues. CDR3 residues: CASSSGPREASYNEQFF. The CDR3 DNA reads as TGCGCCAGCAGTTCTGGACCCCGGGAGGCCTCCTACAATGAGCAGTTCTTC.

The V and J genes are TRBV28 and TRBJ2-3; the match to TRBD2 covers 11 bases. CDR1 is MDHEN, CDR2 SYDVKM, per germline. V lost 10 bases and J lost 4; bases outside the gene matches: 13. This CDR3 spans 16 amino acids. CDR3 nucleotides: TGTGCCATCGTAGCGGGAGGGGGTTTTAGGGCAGATACGCAGTATTTT. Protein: CAIVAGGGFRADTQYF.

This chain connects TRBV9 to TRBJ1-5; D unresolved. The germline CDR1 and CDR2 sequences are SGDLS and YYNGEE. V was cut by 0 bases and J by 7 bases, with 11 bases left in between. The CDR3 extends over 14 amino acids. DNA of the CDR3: TGTGCCAGCAGCGTAGGGACCGGGCAACAGCCCCAGCATTTT. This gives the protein CASSVGTGQQPQHF.